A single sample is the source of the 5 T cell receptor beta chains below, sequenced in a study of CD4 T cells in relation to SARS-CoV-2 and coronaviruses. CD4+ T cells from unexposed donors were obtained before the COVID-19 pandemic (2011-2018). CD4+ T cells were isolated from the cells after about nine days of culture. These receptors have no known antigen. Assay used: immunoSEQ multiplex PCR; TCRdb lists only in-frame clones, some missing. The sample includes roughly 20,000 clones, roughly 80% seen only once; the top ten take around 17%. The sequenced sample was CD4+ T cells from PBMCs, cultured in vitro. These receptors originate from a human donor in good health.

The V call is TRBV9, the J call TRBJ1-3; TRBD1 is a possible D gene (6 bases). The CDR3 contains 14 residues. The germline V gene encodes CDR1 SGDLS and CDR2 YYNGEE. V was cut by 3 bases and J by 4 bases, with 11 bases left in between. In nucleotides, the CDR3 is TGTGCCAGCAGCGCACAGGGATACGGAAACACCATATATTTT. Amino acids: CASSAQGYGNTIYF.

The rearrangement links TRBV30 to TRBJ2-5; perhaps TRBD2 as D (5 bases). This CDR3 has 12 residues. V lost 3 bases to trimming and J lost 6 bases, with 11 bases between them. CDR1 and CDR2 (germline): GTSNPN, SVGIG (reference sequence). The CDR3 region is CAWSPGWQTQYF. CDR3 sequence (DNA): TGTGCCTGGAGCCCGGGGTGGCAGACCCAGTACTTC.

In DNA form, the CDR3 reads TGTGCCTCCTCTCAGGAGGGGGATACGCAGTATTTT. This codes for CASSQEGDTQYF. V is TRBV6-4 and J is TRBJ2-3; D is possibly TRBD2 (6 bases). CDR3 size: 12 residues. The germline CDR1 and CDR2 sequences are MRHNA and SNTAGT. Trimming removed 11 bases from V and 6 bases from J, with 15 bases in between.

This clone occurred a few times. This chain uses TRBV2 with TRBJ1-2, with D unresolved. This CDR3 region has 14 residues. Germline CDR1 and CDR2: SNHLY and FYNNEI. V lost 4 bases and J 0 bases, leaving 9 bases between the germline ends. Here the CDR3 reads CASSGNNANYGYTF. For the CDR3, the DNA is TGTGCCAGCAGTGGTAACAATGCTAACTATGGCTACACCTTC.

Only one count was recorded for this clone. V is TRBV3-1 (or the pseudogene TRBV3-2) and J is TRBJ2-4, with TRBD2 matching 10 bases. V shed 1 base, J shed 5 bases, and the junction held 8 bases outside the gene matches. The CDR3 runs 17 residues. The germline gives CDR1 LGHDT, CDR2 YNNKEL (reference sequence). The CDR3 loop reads CASSQAVVAGGQNIQYF. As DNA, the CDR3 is TGTGCCAGCAGCCAAGCGGTGGTAGCGGGGGGCCAAAACATTCAGTACTTC.